This T cell receptor beta chain was profiled in a study of cytomegalovirus exposure and HLA in healthy donors. The PCR employed 60 Vbeta primers together with 13 Jbeta primers. Measured with immunoSEQ multiplex PCR; TCRdb has only the in-frame clones, and not every one. The table has some 120,000 clones, just under 75% seen once. Between the trimmed V and J ends, which lost 5 bases and 2 bases, there was a span of 12 bases. The CDR3 is 14 amino acids. Germline V lookup: CDR1 SGHAT, CDR2 FQNNGV. Whole-study results and caveats: The listing of fewer than 200 TCR beta chains classed them as cytomegalovirus-associated. Presence/absence results assume similar sequencing depth per donor, which may not hold. It emerged from a later analysis that several of the most significant clusters appeared to be linked to common viral pathogens.

Concerning this clone itself: Its target is not known.

This sequence originates from a man aged 35 to 55 in good health and CMV-seropositive. The rearrangement joins TRBV11-2 to TRBJ1-1, with a possible D match to TRBD1 (6 bases). Sequencing was performed on PBMCs. The DNA for the CDR3 is TGTGCCAGCAGCCCTACAGGGATAAACACTGAAGCTTTCTTT. It encodes CASSPTGINTEAFF.